The next 28 T cell receptor beta chains were all read from a single sample in a study of vaccination effects on CD4 cells after COVID-19. The data were produced by immunoSEQ multiplex PCR, yet TCRdb's version contains in-frame clones alone and is incomplete. The sample contains 40,000 to 50,000 clones, nearly 75% of which appear only once. ViraFEST used viral peptide pools to expand antigen-specific CD4+ T cells before sequencing. After less than 11 days in culture, the CD4+ T cells were isolated. Vaccination of participants consisted of two doses of either the BNT162b2 or mRNA-1273 vaccine. No antigens are known for them. The source material was CD4+ T cells from PBMCs cultured with HCoV-OC43 spike peptides, sampled after COVID-19 vaccination. The subset is: HCoV-OC43 spike overlapping peptide pool stimulation. These receptors all come from a human donor who received a COVID-19 vaccine.

This clone showed up just once. This rearrangement joins TRBV5-6 to TRBJ1-5, with 7 bases fitting TRBD1. Trimming removed 2 bases from V and 4 bases from J; junction bases left unmatched: 9. The CDR3 length is 16 residues. Germline values: CDR1 SGHDT, CDR2 YYEEEE. The CDR3 sequence is CASSLGGRGFNQPQHF. The CDR3 nucleotides read TGTGCCAGCAGCTTAGGGGGCAGGGGATTTAATCAGCCCCAGCATTTT.

This chain links TRBV4-1 with TRBJ2-7; D unclear. Trimming shortened V by 4 bases and J by 2 bases, and 12 bases separated the two germline ends. CDR3 length: 14 amino acids. Looked up from germline, CDR1 is MGHRA and CDR2 is YSYEKL. CDR3 DNA: TGCGCCAGCAGCCCCCCAATAGCTACCTACGAGCAGTACTTC. Its translation is CASSPPIATYEQYF.

This clone was observed a handful of times. The rearrangement uses TRBV19 and TRBJ2-2; tentatively, D is TRBD2 (6 bases). CDR1 and CDR2 (germline): LNHDA, SQIVND (reference sequence). The V and J ends lost 7 bases and 2 bases respectively, with 14 bases between them. The CDR3 totals 15 residues. The CDR3 DNA is TGTGCCAGTAACCTTGGAGGGATTAACACCGGGGAGCTGTTTTTT. Its protein product is CASNLGGINTGELFF.

The genes are TRBV9 and TRBJ1-4; D perhaps matches TRBD1 (6 bases). Germline CDR1 SGDLS, CDR2 YYNGEE. Trimming left V 7 bases short and J 4 bases short, with 14 bases between. This CDR3 is 14 amino acids long. This chain's CDR3 is CASSRGQSNEKLFF. As DNA, the CDR3 is TGTGCCAGCTCCCGAGGACAGAGTAATGAAAAACTGTTTTTT.

The chain employs TRBV6-4 and TRBJ2-1; TRBD2 might be the D (6 bases). The CDR3 length is 15 residues. Between the trimmed V and J ends, which lost 8 bases and 1 base, there was a span of 15 bases. CDR1 and CDR2 (germline): MRHNA, SNTAGT. The CDR3 region has the DNA TGTGCCAGCCGGGACTCTTACTTATCCTACAATGAGCAGTTCTTC. Protein: CASRDSYLSYNEQFF.

The rearrangement uses TRBV29-1 and TRBJ2-6; a weak D match, TRBD1 (6 bases). Trimming removed 6 bases from V and 4 bases from J, with 16 bases in between. The germline V gene encodes CDR1 SQVTM and CDR2 ANQGSEA. The CDR3 runs 15 residues. CDR3 bases: TGCAGCGTCTCCACTAACAGGGCCGGGGCCAACGTCCTGACTTTC. This sequence encodes CSVSTNRAGANVLTF.

In this sample, this clone turned up a few times. The rearrangement joins TRBV21-1 to TRBJ1-5; TRBD1, as called in the table, went unchecked against the DNA. TRBV21-1 is a pseudogene locus. The CDR3 totals 18 residues. In DNA form, the CDR3 reads TGTGCCAGCAGCAAAAGAGGTGGGGCAAGATATAGCAATCAGCCCCAGCATTTT. Protein sequence: CASSKRGGARYSNQPQHF.

The chain is built from TRBV5-5 and TRBJ2-1; tentatively, D is TRBD2 (7 bases). CDR1 and CDR2 (germline): SGHKS, YYEKEE (reference sequence). The CDR3 is 18 residues long. Trimming removed 1 base from V and 7 bases from J, with 24 bases in between. CDR3 region: CASSLSPGGGSGRNEQFF. The DNA for the CDR3 is TGTGCCAGCAGCTTGTCTCCGGGGGGCGGGAGCGGTAGAAATGAGCAGTTCTTC.

V usage is TRBV5-1 and J usage is TRBJ2-2; D ambiguous. The V end was cut by 0 bases, the J end by 0 bases, with 9 bases between. Germline V CDR1 and CDR2: SGHRS, YFSETQ. CDR3 length: 16 residues. This chain's CDR3 is CASSLGYSPNTGELFF. Here the CDR3 DNA reads TGCGCCAGCAGCTTGGGTTACAGCCCGAACACCGGGGAGCTGTTTTTT.

The genes are TRBV3-1 (or the pseudogene TRBV3-2) and TRBJ2-2; TRBD2 aligns across 8 bases. In germline, CDR1 is LGHDT, CDR2 YNNKEL (reference sequence). The V gene end was trimmed by 4 bases and the J gene end by 6 bases; junction bases not matched to a gene: 10. The CDR3 has 16 amino acids. CDR3 in amino acids: CASSPGTSIPSGELFF. The CDR3 DNA follows: TGTGCCAGCAGCCCCGGGACTAGTATCCCCTCCGGGGAGCTGTTTTTT.

This clone was recorded only once. The rearrangement uses TRBV6-1 and TRBJ2-7, with unresolved D. Trimming left V 3 bases short and J 2 bases short, with 8 bases between. The CDR3 has 13 amino acids. Per germline, CDR1 MNHNS and CDR2 SASEGT. The CDR3 DNA is TGTGCCAGCAGTGAGTCGGGCACCTACGAGCAGTACTTC. Residues: CASSESGTYEQYF.

The rearrangement links TRBV6-6 to TRBJ1-6, with unresolved D. This CDR3 contains 14 residues. V shed 2 bases and J shed 7 bases, with 9 bases lying between them. Germline lookup yields CDR1 MNHNY and CDR2 SVGAGI (reference sequence). The CDR3 loop is CASSYGGSNSPLHF. The CDR3 region has the DNA TGTGCCAGCAGTTACGGTGGGTCCAATTCACCCCTCCACTTT.

V is TRBV3-1 (or the pseudogene TRBV3-2) and J is TRBJ1-2; TRBD1 matches at 9 bases. V was pared by 4 bases and J by 5 bases, with 8 bases of the junction left unmatched. The germline CDR1 and CDR2 sequences are LGHDT and YNNKEL (reference sequence). There are 15 residues in the CDR3. The DNA of the CDR3 is TGTGCCAGCAGCCCCGGGACAGGGAAGGGTTATGGCTACACCTTC. Translating it yields CASSPGTGKGYGYTF.

The chain links TRBV27 to TRBJ1-5, with D unresolved. The CDR3 spans 14 residues. The germline CDR1 and CDR2 sequences are MNHEY and SMNVEV (reference sequence). The V end was cut by 5 bases, the J end by 4 bases, with 12 bases between. CDR3 in amino acids: CASSLPGGNQPQHF. CDR3 nucleotides: TGTGCCAGCAGTCTGCCCGGAGGTAATCAGCCCCAGCATTTT.

V gene TRBV10-1 combines with J gene TRBJ2-1; 9 bases are shared with TRBD2. The V and J ends lost 3 bases and 6 bases, in that order; junction bases with no gene match: 3. CDR1 WNHNN and CDR2 SYGVQD come from the germline V gene (reference sequence). This CDR3 spans 14 amino acids. In DNA, the CDR3 is TGCGCCAGCAGTGACGGCGGGAGGGCCAATGAGCAGTTCTTC. This gives the protein CASSDGGRANEQFF.

This clone occurred a few times. The chain combines TRBV14 with TRBJ1-2; D is undetermined. V was pared by 4 bases and J by 8 bases, with 17 bases between. The CDR3 totals 14 residues. Per germline, CDR1 SGHDN and CDR2 FVKESK. The CDR3 region is CASSPYIGVGGYTF. The CDR3 nucleotides are TGTGCCAGCAGCCCCTACATAGGCGTGGGAGGCTACACCTTC. Together with reference TRBV14 and TRBJ1-2, the CDR3 gives the full variable domain: EAGVTQFPSHSVIEKGQTVTLRCDPISGHDNLYWYRRVMGKEIKFLLHFVKESKQDESGMPNNRFLAERTGGTYSTLKVQPAELEDSGVYFCASSPYIGVGGYTFGSGTRLTVV.

This clone was seen only a few times. V and J are TRBV5-1 and TRBJ1-1; 7 bases fit TRBD1. Losses at the gene ends were 5 bases for V and 8 bases for J; bases not matched to a gene: 9. In germline, CDR1 is SGHRS, CDR2 YFSETQ. The CDR3 covers 13 residues. The CDR3 nucleotides read TGCGCCAGCAGTTCTGGACAGGAGAGGGAAGCTTTCTTT. Its protein is CASSSGQEREAFF.

DNA for the CDR3: TGTGCCAGCTCACCACGCCGTCTAACCGGGCAGCCCCAGCATTTT. Translating it yields CASSPRRLTGQPQHF. V is TRBV18 and J is TRBJ1-5; D remains ambiguous. This CDR3 has 15 residues. The V end lost 1 base, the J end lost 7 bases, and 14 bases lay between the germline ends. Per the germline V gene, CDR1 is KGHSH and CDR2 is LQKENI. Variable domain in full (rest from reference TRBV18 and TRBJ1-5): NAGVMQNPRHLVRRRGQEARLRCSPMKGHSHVYWYRQLPEEGLKFMVYLQKENIIDESGMPKERFSAEFPKEGPSILRIQQVVRGDSAAYFCASSPRRLTGQPQHFGDGTRLSIL.

The CDR3, as DNA: TGTGCCAGCAGCTTATGGGGGAATAGGGATCAGCCCCAGCATTTT. It specifies CASSLWGNRDQPQHF. The V and J genes are TRBV7-2 and TRBJ1-5, with a tentative D call TRBD1 (5 bases). The CDR3 loop spans 15 amino acids. The ends were cut back, 2 bases at V and 5 bases at J, with 13 bases in the middle. The germline V gene encodes CDR1 SGHTA and CDR2 FQGNSA.

V gene TRBV19 combines with J gene TRBJ2-1; tentative D call: TRBD2 (6 bases). The CDR3 contains 15 residues. Per germline, CDR1 LNHDA and CDR2 SQIVND (reference sequence). V gave up 5 bases and J gave up 0 bases, with 11 bases separating them. CDR3: CASSPNGGSYNEQFF. In DNA form, the CDR3 reads TGTGCCAGTAGTCCCAACGGGGGCTCCTACAATGAGCAGTTCTTC.

The chain is built from TRBV27 and TRBJ2-7; maybe TRBD2 (6 bases). Trimming took off 4 bases at V and 1 base at J, with 14 bases between the two ends. The CDR3 spans 15 residues. Per germline, CDR1 MNHEY and CDR2 SMNVEV (reference sequence). The CDR3 spells CASSSLGSTSYEQYF. CDR3 in DNA: TGTGCCAGCAGTTCCCTCGGGAGTACTTCCTACGAGCAGTACTTC.

The rearrangement uses TRBV24-1 and TRBJ1-2; 7 bases are a match to TRBD1. Trimming at V came to 4 bases and at J to 8 bases, leaving 9 bases not matched to a gene. Per the germline V gene, CDR1 is KGHDR and CDR2 is SFDVKD. CDR3 length: 14 residues. The CDR3 coding sequence is TGTGCCACCAGTGACTCGGGACAGTTGGGAGGCTACACCTTC. This sequence encodes CATSDSGQLGGYTF.

V gene TRBV12-3 or TRBV12-4 combines with J gene TRBJ2-7; a weak D match, TRBD1 (5 bases). This CDR3 has 13 residues. Trimming pared 8 bases from V and 2 bases from J, leaving 13 bases between. CDR3 nucleotide sequence: TGTGCCAGCGGAAAGACAGCCGCCTACGAGCAGTACTTC. Protein product: CASGKTAAYEQYF.

The chain carries TRBV2 and TRBJ1-4, with 7 bases aligning to TRBD1. The germline CDR1 and CDR2 sequences are SNHLY and FYNNEI. The CDR3 covers 14 residues. Unmatched junction bases numbered 8, after V lost 5 bases and J lost 8 bases. CDR3 in amino acids: CASSYGTVYEKLFF. In nucleotides, the CDR3 is TGTGCCAGCAGTTACGGGACAGTATACGAAAAACTGTTTTTT.

V is TRBV30 and J is TRBJ1-2; D ambiguous. The V gene's germline CDR1 is GTSNPN and CDR2 SVGIG (reference sequence). The CDR3 is 13 amino acids. V was pared by 0 bases and J by 2 bases, with 7 bases between. The CDR3 reads CAWSVSRNYGYTF. CDR3 nucleotides: TGTGCCTGGAGTGTAAGCCGGAACTATGGCTACACCTTC.

The CDR3 protein is CASSPGETQYF. The CDR3 DNA reads as TGCGCCAGTTCTCCTGGGGAGACCCAGTACTTC. The rearrangement joins TRBV5-1 to TRBJ2-5; D not certain. Per germline, CDR1 SGHRS and CDR2 YFSETQ. CDR3 length equals 11 residues. V shed 8 bases and J shed 5 bases, with 10 bases lying between them.

The CDR3 reads CASKRDSTDTQYF. Written as DNA, the CDR3 is TGTGCCAGCAAACGGGACAGCACAGATACGCAGTATTTT. The chain employs TRBV6-5 and TRBJ2-3; D tentatively fits TRBD1 or TRBD2 (5 bases each). Germline lookup yields CDR1 MNHEY and CDR2 SVGAGI. The CDR3 covers 13 residues. V lost 7 bases, J lost 0 bases, and 8 bases lay in between.

The chain carries TRBV3-1 (or the pseudogene TRBV3-2) and TRBJ1-6; 8 bases are a match to TRBD1. The CDR3 is 17 residues long. With V trimmed by 3 bases and J by 3 bases, 7 bases remained unmatched. In germline, CDR1 is LGHDT, CDR2 YNNKEL (reference sequence). This CDR3 is CASSHLQGVIYNSPLHF. The CDR3 DNA reads TGTGCCAGCAGCCATTTACAGGGGGTAATCTATAATTCACCCCTCCACTTT.